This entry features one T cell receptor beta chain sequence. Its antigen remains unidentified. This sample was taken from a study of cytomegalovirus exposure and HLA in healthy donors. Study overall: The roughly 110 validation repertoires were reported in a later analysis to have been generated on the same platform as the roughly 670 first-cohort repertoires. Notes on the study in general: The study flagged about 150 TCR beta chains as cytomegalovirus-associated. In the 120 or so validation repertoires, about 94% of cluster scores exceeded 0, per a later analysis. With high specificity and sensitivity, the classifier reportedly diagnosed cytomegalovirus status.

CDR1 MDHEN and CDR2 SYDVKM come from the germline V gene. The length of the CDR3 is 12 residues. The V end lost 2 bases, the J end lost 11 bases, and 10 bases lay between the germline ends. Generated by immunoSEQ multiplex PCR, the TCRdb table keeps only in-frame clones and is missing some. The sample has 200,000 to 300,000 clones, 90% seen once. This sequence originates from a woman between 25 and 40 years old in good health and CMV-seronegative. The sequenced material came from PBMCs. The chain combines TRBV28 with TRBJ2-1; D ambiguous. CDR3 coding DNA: TGTGCCAGCAGTTTACCCTTTTCGCAGCAGTTCTTC. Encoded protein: CASSLPFSQQFF.